This is a list of T cell receptor beta chains from one sample in a study of graft-versus-host responses after intestinal transplantation. The protocol was immunoSEQ multiplex PCR, while the TCRdb copy is restricted to in-frame clones and leaves out a portion. Among about 29,000 clones listed, about four fifths were seen once. The source was ileum tissue, collected 98 days after intestinal transplantation. The source is a human patient who received an intestinal transplant, so some T cells may come from the graft donor. CDR3s include the opening cysteine and the closing phenylalanine or tryptophan. A D gene is named only where the DNA matches it firmly. Clone size is stated in some rows and not others, as once, few, many or a class when expanded.

>TRBJ2-5|NA|TRBV30|NA
CAWSVTSRKETQYF
TGTGCCTGGAGTGTAACGTCGCGGAAAGAGACCCAGTACTTC
>TRBJ1-5|NA|TRBV20-1|once
CSVGRPQHF
TGCAGTGTAGGGAGGCCCCAGCATTTT
>TRBJ1-5|NA|TRBV6-5|NA
CASSDGFQPQHF
TGTGCCAGCAGTGATGGTTTCCAGCCCCAGCATTTT
>TRBJ1-1|NA|TRBV9|NA
CASSVWGSGTEAFF
TGTGCCAGCAGCGTTTGGGGCTCTGGCACTGAAGCTTTCTTT
>TRBJ1-1|NA|TRBV7-6|NA
CASSLGGVNTEAFF
TGTGCCAGCAGCTTAGGAGGTGTGAACACTGAAGCTTTCTTT
>TRBJ1-6|NA|TRBV6-1|NA
CASSRQANDSPLHF
TGTGCCAGCAGCCGACAGGCGAATGATTCACCCCTCCACTTT
>TRBJ2-7|TRBD2|TRBV10-3|few
CAISVTGGLVEQYF
TGTGCCATCAGTGTGACGGGGGGACTTGTCGAGCAGTACTTC
>TRBJ2-3|TRBD2|TRBV5-1|NA
CASSLALAGVKDTQYF
TGCGCCAGCAGCTTGGCTCTAGCGGGGGTTAAAGATACGCAGTATTTT
>TRBJ1-1|NA|TRBV6-4|NA
CASSDSSPEAFF
TGTGCCAGCAGTGACTCGAGCCCTGAAGCTTTCTTT
>TRBJ1-1|NA|TRBV21-1|once
CASSNQMNTEAFF
TGTGCCAGCAGCAACCAGATGAACACTGAAGCTTTCTTT
>TRBJ1-3|NA|TRBV29-1|NA
CSVGWGPPGNTIYF
TGCAGCGTTGGTTGGGGGCCCCCTGGAAACACCATATATTTT
>TRBJ1-2|NA|TRBV29-1|NA
CSADPGGLYGYTF
TGCAGCGCGGACCCGGGCGGCCTTTATGGCTACACCTTC
>TRBJ2-7|TRBD2|TRBV27|NA
CASRTSGSRQYF
TGTGCCAGCAGGACTAGCGGCTCCAGACAGTACTTC
>TRBJ2-5|NA|TRBV9|once
CASSVGLAQETQYF
TGTGCCAGCAGCGTAGGGCTAGCGCAAGAGACCCAGTACTTC
>TRBJ1-2|NA|TRBV7-2|NA
CASSFGLSNYGYTF
TGTGCCAGCAGCTTTGGGCTTTCTAACTATGGCTACACCTTC
>TRBJ1-2|TRBD1|TRBV7-8|NA
CASSLSRDSDYGYTF
TGTGCCAGCAGCTTGTCGCGGGACAGCGACTATGGCTACACCTTC
>TRBJ2-3|TRBD2|TRBV4-2|NA
CASSQDILAGEDTQYF
TGTGCCAGCAGCCAAGATATCCTAGCGGGGGAAGATACGCAGTATTTT
>TRBJ2-2|NA|TRBV4-1|NA
CASSPGGANTGGLFF
TGCGCCAGCAGCCCCGGAGGGGCGAACACCGGGGGGCTGTTTTTT
>TRBJ2-2|TRBD1|TRBV27|NA
CASSFQDRDTGELFF
TGTGCCAGCAGTTTTCAGGACAGGGACACCGGGGAGCTGTTTTTT
>TRBJ2-3|NA|TRBV5-4|medium-sized
CASTPSLGDTQYF
TGTGCCAGCACACCTAGTCTGGGAGATACGCAGTATTTT
>TRBJ2-3|TRBD2|TRBV9|NA
CASSSGLAQEDTQYF
TGTGCCAGCAGCTCCGGACTAGCGCAAGAAGATACGCAGTATTTT
>TRBJ2-3|TRBD1|TRBV9|once
CASDLAGTATDTQYF
TGTGCCAGCGACCTCGCCGGGACAGCCACAGATACGCAGTATTTT
>TRBJ1-5|TRBD1|TRBV7-2|NA
CASSQTGAQGQPQHF
TGTGCCAGCAGCCAAACAGGGGCACAAGGTCAGCCCCAGCATTTT
>TRBJ2-2|TRBD2|TRBV5-4|NA
CASSYSGGANTGELFF
TGTGCCAGCAGCTATAGCGGGGGGGCGAACACCGGGGAGCTGTTTTTT
>TRBJ2-7|NA|TRBV27|NA
CASSLSRDSYEQYF
TGTGCCAGCAGTTTATCAAGGGACTCCTACGAGCAGTACTTC
>TRBJ2-7|TRBD1|TRBV4-2|once
CASSRTSGTGSYEQYF
TGTGCCAGCAGCCGGACCTCCGGGACAGGTTCCTACGAGCAGTACTTC
>TRBJ2-7|TRBD1|TRBV5-1|NA
CASSHEDRGHEQYF
TGCGCCAGCAGTCATGAGGACAGGGGGCACGAGCAGTACTTC
>TRBJ2-5|NA|TRBV27|NA
CASSLEGYQETQYF
TGTGCCAGCAGTTTAGAAGGGTACCAAGAGACCCAGTACTTC
>TRBJ2-7|NA|TRBV6-1|few
CASSPRDLLGDEQYF
TGTGCCAGCAGCCCCAGGGACCTCTTAGGGGACGAGCAGTACTTC
>TRBJ1-2|NA|TRBV29-1|NA
CSVEGDSYGYTF
TGCAGCGTTGAAGGCGACAGCTATGGCTACACCTTC
>TRBJ2-1|NA|TRBV7-8|NA
CASSFDLDGNEQFF
TGTGCCAGCAGCTTTGACCTTGACGGTAATGAGCAGTTCTTC
>TRBJ1-3|NA|TRBV19|few
CASSRRDSGNTIYF
TGTGCCAGTAGTCGCAGAGACTCTGGAAACACCATATATTTT
>TRBJ2-1|TRBD1|TRBV5-1|NA
CASSLAAGGLDEQFF
TGCGCCAGCAGCTTGGCGGCAGGGGGCTTGGATGAGCAGTTCTTC
>TRBJ2-5|TRBD2|TRBV5-1|NA
CASRLVFERGQETQYF
TGCGCCAGCAGATTAGTTTTTGAGCGGGGCCAAGAGACCCAGTACTTC
>TRBJ1-5|NA|TRBV27|once
CASSLLGNQPQHF
TGTGCCAGCAGTTTATTAGGCAATCAGCCCCAGCATTTT
>TRBJ1-1|NA|TRBV6-4|NA
CARGVTGTPNTEAFF
TGTGCCAGAGGGGTTACCGGGACACCGAACACTGAAGCTTTCTTT
>TRBJ1-5|NA|TRBV7-9|NA
CASSSHDTSNQPQHF
TGTGCCAGCAGCTCCCACGACACTAGCAATCAGCCCCAGCATTTT
>TRBJ1-2|TRBD1|TRBV6-5|NA
CASSYSNRDRSYGYTF
TGTGCCAGCAGTTACTCGAATAGGGACAGGAGCTATGGCTACACCTTC
>TRBJ2-7|TRBD1|TRBV7-9|NA
CASSLERQGAHEQYF
TGTGCCAGCAGCTTAGAGAGACAGGGGGCCCACGAGCAGTACTTC
>TRBJ2-3|TRBD2|TRBV6-5|NA
CLYRLAVDTQYF
TGCCTATACCGACTAGCGGTGGATACGCAGTATTTT